This T cell receptor beta chain was sequenced during a study of CD8 T cells in Susac syndrome (dated by TCRdb to between 2017 and 2020). Looking at the study overall: Among the sequenced Susac syndrome patients, six had clinically active disease and eight were in clinical remission. At blood withdrawal, Susac syndrome patients were therapy-naive, treated with corticosteroids (with IVIg additionally given to some), or treated with IVIg alone. Whether CD8+ T cell activation and differentiation in Susac syndrome was antigen driven was tested using repertoire sequencing.

V and J are trimmed by 3 bases and 4 bases, and the gene matches miss 5 bases of the junction. There are 14 amino acids in the CDR3, from cysteine to phenylalanine inclusive. This entry keeps only the CDR3 DNA: 42 bases, framed from base 1. The germline V gene (reference sequence) sets CDR1 to DFQATT and CDR2 to SNEGSKA. In regard to this clonotype: Its specific antigen is unknown. One base away there is no much larger clone; base qualities are not given.

Peripheral blood CD8+ and CD4+ T cells from healthy donors, Susac syndrome patients and multiple sclerosis patients were profiled using high-throughput TCR beta sequencing. The Susac syndrome patients fulfilled recently defined diagnostic criteria for definite or probable disease. CD8+ TEMRA cells were enriched by FACS, while bulk CD8+ and CD4+ T cells were purified by magnetic negative isolation. Blood was drawn into EDTA tubes, processed within 24 hours, and PBMCs were isolated by density gradient centrifugation. PBMCs intended for TCR sequencing were frozen in liquid nitrogen and were later thawed in a 37 degrees C water bath. Purity of sorted or isolated CD4+, CD8+ and CD8+ TEMRA cells was at least 90%. RNA was extracted with the RNeasy kit and roughly 0.45 to 1 ug was reverse transcribed using random hexamers. The immunoSEQ multiplex PCR assay, which covers 54 Vbeta and 13 Jbeta segments, was used to amplify TCR beta CDR3 regions. To correct PCR amplification bias, a synthetic template baseline was used for both primer optimization and computational correction. The study's processing was this. Reads were annotated to V, D and J genes per IMGT and analyzed with immunoSEQ Analyzer, keeping only productive sequences. Clonality was computed as one minus Shannon entropy normalized by log2 of the number of productive unique sequences. For each patient and control, public and private clones were evaluated within the 100 most prevalent clones. Clones were defined as Susac-specific when absent from the healthy and MS cohorts, from about 1,100 published viral clones and from other ImmuneACCESS disease sequences. TCRdb took the public reads, trimmed them with fastp at Q25, ran MiXCR for clone calling and kept in-frame beta chains. Rows matching on CDR3 protein sequence are summarized as one entry with the most common DNA and genes. These V and J calls derive from TCRdb rather than the authors' analysis. Within this sample are 77,000 or so distinct CDR3 sequences, with under 95% of them counted one time only. 0.4% to 0.55% of the sample rests with the top ten.

What the authors observed across the whole study: The number of individuals in the TCR sequencing and HLA analysis was acknowledged as relatively small. No clonal expansion was detected in the CD4+ T cell repertoire of Susac syndrome patients.

Sequencing was performed on CD4+ T cells from PBMCs. The TCR comes from a human donor with Susac syndrome. The chain employs TRBV20-1 and TRBJ2-2; 7 bases in the junction line up with TRBD1. The CDR3 amino acid sequence is: CSARAGTATGELFF. The nucleotide sequence is TGCAGTGCTAGGGCCGGGACAGCCACCGGGGAGCTGTTTTTT.